These 24 T cell receptor beta chains share one sample of origin, sequenced in a study of blood T cell repertoires in COVID-19. Assay: immunoSEQ multiplex PCR; the TCRdb copy retains only in-frame clones and omits some. The sample contains approximately 250,000 clones, approximately 86% of which appear only once. Material for sequencing was peripheral blood. All receptors come from an older woman with COVID-19, enrolled during active disease.

V gene TRBV2 combines with J gene TRBJ1-1; 9 bases agree with TRBD1. V was pared by 4 bases and J by 7 bases, with 7 bases of the junction left unmatched. The CDR3 runs to 14 residues. Germline-derived CDR1 and CDR2 are SNHLY and FYNNEI. The CDR3 protein is CASSVLLGQGEAFF. As DNA, the CDR3 is TGTGCCAGCAGTGTGCTTTTGGGACAGGGTGAAGCTTTCTTT.

This rearrangement joins TRBV13 to TRBJ1-6; possible D gene TRBD1, 6 bases. Germline V gene lookup returns CDR1 PRHDT and CDR2 FYEKMQ (reference sequence). V lost 1 base, J lost 6 bases, and 16 bases lay in between. CDR3 length: 17 residues. This CDR3 is CASSLAFGTGSNSPLHF. DNA for the CDR3: TGTGCCAGCAGCTTAGCTTTTGGCACAGGGAGTAATTCACCCCTCCACTTT.

The chain combines TRBV3-1 (or the pseudogene TRBV3-2) with TRBJ2-7; 13 bases agree with TRBD2. The junction had 14 bases not matched to a gene; V was cut back by 4 bases and J by 5 bases. Germline V lookup: CDR1 LGHDT, CDR2 YNNKEL (reference sequence). The CDR3 sequence is 18 residues long. Here the CDR3 DNA reads TGTGCCAGCAGCCCGCTTGGACTAGCGGGAGCCCCGTCCCACGAGCAGTACTTC. It encodes CASSPLGLAGAPSHEQYF.

This rearrangement joins TRBV6-1 to TRBJ1-4; D ambiguous. Germline CDR1 MNHNS, CDR2 SASEGT. V lost 2 bases and J lost 0, with 13 bases in between. This CDR3 contains 17 residues. DNA of the CDR3: TGTGCCAGCAGTGAATTAAGGAGGGTCGCAACTAATGAAAAACTGTTTTTT. Amino acid sequence: CASSELRRVATNEKLFF.

The chain employs TRBV19 and TRBJ2-5; TRBD2 might be the D (7 bases). With 3 bases removed from V and 5 bases from J, the gap between germline ends came to 19 bases. From germline, CDR1 is LNHDA and CDR2 SQIVND (reference sequence). This CDR3 region has 16 residues. CDR3 sequence reads: CASSIRGGGASETQYF. The CDR3 DNA reads TGTGCCAGTAGTATCAGGGGCGGGGGCGCGTCGGAGACCCAGTACTTC.

This clone was seen a handful of times. The V gene is TRBV7-9, the J gene TRBJ1-2; 7 nucleotides match TRBD1. Germline CDR1 SEHNR, CDR2 FQNEAQ (reference sequence). Germline trimming cut 5 bases from V and 4 bases from J; bases unmatched to any gene: 10. The CDR3 loop spans 15 amino acids. The CDR3 spells CASSLSAGGRYGYTF. In DNA, the CDR3 is TGTGCCAGCAGCCTCAGCGCAGGGGGACGCTATGGCTACACCTTC.

The chain links TRBV19 to TRBJ2-2, with TRBD1 matching 10 bases. CDR1 is LNHDA and CDR2 is SQIVND in the germline V gene (reference sequence). Germline trimming cut 0 bases from V and 0 bases from J; bases unmatched to any gene: 4. CDR3 size: 18 residues. The CDR3 coding sequence is TGTGCCAGTAGTATAGAGGGGACAGGGGCACCGAACACCGGGGAGCTGTTTTTT. This gives the protein CASSIEGTGAPNTGELFF.

The chain is built from TRBV5-1 and TRBJ2-2; tentatively, D is TRBD1 (7 bases). This CDR3 contains 16 residues. CDR1 is SGHRS and CDR2 is YFSETQ in the germline V gene. Trimming pared 6 bases from V and 3 bases from J, leaving 18 bases between. For the CDR3, the DNA is TGCGCCAGCAAGGAGGGGGCCCGGGGGTACACCGGGGAGCTGTTTTTT. This translates into CASKEGARGYTGELFF.

V usage is TRBV4-1 and J usage is TRBJ1-2; 8 bases fit TRBD1. Germline loops: CDR1 MGHRA, CDR2 YSYEKL. J was trimmed by 4 bases and V by 3 bases; bases with no gene match: 4. The CDR3 extends over 14 amino acids. In DNA form, the CDR3 reads TGCGCCAGCAGCCAGGCCGGGACAGGCTATGGCTACACCTTC. Its translation is CASSQAGTGYGYTF.

About this clone: An end of the junction does not agree with germline; a read error may underlie this. The V gene is TRBV7-2, the J gene TRBJ1-2; D possibly corresponds to TRBD1 (6 bases). CDR3 length equals 13 residues. Per germline, CDR1 SGHTA and CDR2 FQGNSA. The CDR3 bases are TGTGCCAGCAGCTCCGAACCGACAGGCCATTCCAGCTTC. Its translation: CASSSEPTGHSSF.

This sequence joins TRBV25-1 and TRBJ2-1; the D gene is possibly TRBD2 (6 bases). V was cut by 6 bases and J by 2 bases, with 14 bases left in between. The CDR3 is 15 amino acids. CDR1 and CDR2 (germline): MGHDK, SYGVNS. This CDR3 reads CASRTSGTPYNEQFF. The CDR3 coding sequence is TGTGCCAGCAGAACCTCCGGGACTCCCTACAATGAGCAGTTCTTC.

This chain uses TRBV11-3 with TRBJ2-7; 11 bases map to TRBD1. Germline CDR1 is SGHNT and CDR2 is YENEEA. The CDR3 has 15 amino acids. The V segment lost 5 bases and the J segment 2 bases; nucleotides outside the gene matches: 5. The CDR3 DNA reads as TGTGCCAGCAGCCAAGGGACAGGGGGGCCCTACGAGCAGTACTTC. This sequence encodes CASSQGTGGPYEQYF.

V and J are TRBV5-1 and TRBJ2-4; 12 nucleotides agree with TRBD1. The CDR3 covers 18 residues. V dropped 2 bases and J dropped 8; count of bases not matched to a gene: 14. In germline, CDR1 is SGHRS, CDR2 YFSETQ. Here the CDR3 DNA reads TGCGCCAGCAGCTTCCCTCCCGGGACAGGGGGCGGCGGGTACATTCAGTACTTC. Amino acid sequence: CASSFPPGTGGGGYIQYF.

This clone was seen just once. The V gene is TRBV30, the J gene TRBJ1-2; D is ambiguous. V was trimmed by 8 bases and J by 5 bases, leaving 15 bases between them. The CDR3 contains 12 residues. Germline V gene data show CDR1 as GTSNPN and CDR2 as SVGIG (reference sequence). The CDR3 region is CAATQGDYGYTF. The CDR3 DNA is TGTGCCGCAACCCAAGGAGATTATGGCTACACCTTC.

In its sample, this clone was seen a few times. This rearrangement joins TRBV3-1 (or the pseudogene TRBV3-2) to TRBJ1-6, with 8 bases aligning to TRBD1. The germline V gene has CDR1 LGHDT and CDR2 YNNKEL (reference sequence). After removal of 4 bases from V and 0 bases from J, the junction contained 5 bases not matched to a gene. The CDR3 length is 17 residues. CDR3 in DNA: TGTGCCAGCAGCCCCACTCAGGGGGCCTCCTATAATTCACCCCTCCACTTT. It encodes CASSPTQGASYNSPLHF.

The rearrangement joins TRBV7-3 to TRBJ2-1, with 13 nucleotides matching TRBD2. Germline CDR1 is SGHTA and CDR2 is FQGTGA. With 5 bases clipped from V and 7 bases from J, the junction kept 8 bases outside the gene matches. This CDR3 region has 16 residues. In DNA, the CDR3 is TGTGCCAGCAGCCGCATGACTAGCGGGAGGATGAATGAGCAGTTCTTC. This codes for CASSRMTSGRMNEQFF.

The table lists this clone with a count of one. The chain employs TRBV30 and TRBJ2-1; D unclear. V lost 0 bases and J lost 2, with 8 bases in between. Per the germline V gene, CDR1 is GTSNPN and CDR2 is SVGIG (reference sequence). This CDR3 has 14 amino acids. CDR3 sequence (DNA): TGTGCCTGGAGTGTATCTAGTACCTACAATGAGCAGTTCTTC. Protein: CAWSVSSTYNEQFF. Using reference TRBV30 and TRBJ2-1 for the parts outside the CDR3, the full variable domain is SQTIHQWPATLVQPVGSPLSLECTVEGTSNPNLYWYRQAAGRGLQLLFYSVGIGQISSEVPQNLSASRPQDRQFILSSKKLLLSDSGFYLCAWSVSSTYNEQFFGPGTRLTVL.

CDR3 sequence (DNA): TGCAGCAGAGGAACTGAAGCTTTCTTT. Amino acids: CSRGTEAFF. This chain connects TRBV20-1 to TRBJ1-1; D unclear. The CDR3 has 9 residues. Germline V CDR1 and CDR2: DFQATT, SNEGSKA (reference sequence).

This clone was found a few times. The chain links TRBV19 to TRBJ2-2; 12 bases map to TRBD2. CDR3 size: 15 residues. Germline values: CDR1 LNHDA, CDR2 SQIVND (reference sequence). Unmatched junction bases numbered 1, after V lost 4 bases and J lost 4 bases. This CDR3 is CASSTLAGGTGELFF. The CDR3 region has the DNA TGTGCCAGTAGTACACTAGCGGGGGGCACCGGGGAGCTGTTTTTT.

This clone was seen just once. The rearrangement uses TRBV20-1 and TRBJ2-5; TRBD2 aligns across 10 bases. Germline assignment: CDR1 DFQATT and CDR2 SNEGSKA (reference sequence). The V and J ends lost 3 bases and 4 bases, in that order; junction bases with no gene match: 11. This CDR3 is 16 amino acids long. CDR3 region: CSASASSGSLRETQYF. The CDR3 bases are TGCAGTGCTAGTGCGTCTAGCGGGAGTCTGAGAGAGACCCAGTACTTC.

CDR3 bases: TGTGCAATCATGGCGGGGATTGCGCAGTATTTT. It encodes CAIMAGIAQYF. The chain links TRBV6-5 to TRBJ2-3, with D tentatively TRBD2 (6 bases). Germline CDR1 reads MNHEY; CDR2 reads SVGAGI. The CDR3 runs 11 residues.

This clone showed up just once. This chain links TRBV7-2 with TRBJ2-1, with D unclear. Germline V gives CDR1 SGHTA, CDR2 FQGNSA. This CDR3 is 15 amino acids long. V lost 1 base and J lost 5, with 12 bases in between. In nucleotides, the CDR3 is TGTGCCAGCAGCTTAGGTGTGGGCAGTCACAATGAGCAGTTCTTC. Amino acid sequence: CASSLGVGSHNEQFF.

The chain recombines TRBV24-1 with TRBJ2-7, with TRBD2 as a possible D gene (5 bases). Between the trimmed V and J ends, which lost 1 base and 6 bases, there was a span of 9 bases. CDR3 length: 13 amino acids. Germline V lookup: CDR1 KGHDR, CDR2 SFDVKD. In DNA, the CDR3 is TGTGCCACCAGTGATTTTGGACTCACCGAGCAGTACTTC. Encoded protein: CATSDFGLTEQYF.

Details on this clone: Likely a read error: the CDR3 ends without its conserved phenylalanine or tryptophan. No DNA is shown, since the ends of the CDR3 on it are uncertain; the CDR3 is the one TCRdb lists. CDR3 in amino acids: CASFVAGRI. This chain connects TRBV5-1 to TRBJ2-7; the table's TRBD2 call for D was not verified on the DNA. The CDR3 comprises 9 residues, both ends counted. Looked up from germline, CDR1 is SGHRS and CDR2 is YFSETQ.